This T cell receptor beta chain was identified in a study of cytomegalovirus exposure and HLA in healthy donors. CDR3 length: 16 amino acids. Trimming at V came to 3 bases and at J to 4 bases, leaving 5 bases not matched to a gene. The V gene's germline CDR1 is SGHKS and CDR2 YYEKEE (reference sequence). Overall study findings and caveats: A later examination showed that TCR association rates differed by HLA locus, with DRB1 most and HLA-C fewest. Later analysis identified a missense DCLRE1C variant that was linked to TCR beta V- and J-gene trimming.

The PCR ran on 60 Vbeta and 13 Jbeta primers. Sequenced by immunoSEQ multiplex PCR; TCRdb stores in-frame clones only, minus some. The table has over 70,000 clones, 65% to 85% seen once; the top ten hold roughly 2%. Remarks on this clone: Its target is unknown.

The V and J genes are TRBV5-5 and TRBJ1-3, with 12 bases aligning to TRBD1. Sequencing was performed on PBMCs. This receptor was identified in a man aged 18 to 30 in good health and CMV-seronegative. CDR3 nucleotide sequence: TGTGCCAGCAGCTCCCCGGGACAGGGGGCCGGAAACACCATATATTTT. This translates into CASSSPGQGAGNTIYF.